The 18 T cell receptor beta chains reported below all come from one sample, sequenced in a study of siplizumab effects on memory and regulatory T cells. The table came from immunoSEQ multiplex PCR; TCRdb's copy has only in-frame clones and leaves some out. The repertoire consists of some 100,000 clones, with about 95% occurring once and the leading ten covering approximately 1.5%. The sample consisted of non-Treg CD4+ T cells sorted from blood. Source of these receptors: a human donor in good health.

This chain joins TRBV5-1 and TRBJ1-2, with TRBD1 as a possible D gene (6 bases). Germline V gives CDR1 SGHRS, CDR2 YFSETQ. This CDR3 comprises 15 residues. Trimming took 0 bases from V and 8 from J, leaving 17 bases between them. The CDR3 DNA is TGCGCCAGCAGCTTGGGGGTCCTGGGGGCTCACGGCTACACCTTC. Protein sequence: CASSLGVLGAHGYTF.

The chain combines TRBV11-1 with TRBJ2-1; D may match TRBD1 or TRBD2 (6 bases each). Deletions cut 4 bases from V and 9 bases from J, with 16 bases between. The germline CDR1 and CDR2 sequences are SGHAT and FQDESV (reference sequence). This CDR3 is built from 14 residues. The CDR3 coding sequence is TGTGCCAGCAGCTCTGCCAGGGGAGGTGTTGAGCAGTTCTTC. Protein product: CASSSARGGVEQFF.

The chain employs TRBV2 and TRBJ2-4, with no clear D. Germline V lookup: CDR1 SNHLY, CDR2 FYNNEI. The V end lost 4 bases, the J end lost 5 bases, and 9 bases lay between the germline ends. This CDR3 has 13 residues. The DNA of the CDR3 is TGTGCCAGCAGTGTGACATTTCAAAACATTCAGTACTTC. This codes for CASSVTFQNIQYF. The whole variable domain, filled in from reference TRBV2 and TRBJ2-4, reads EPEVTQTPSHQVTQMGQEVILRCVPISNHLYFYWYRQILGQKVEFLVSFYNNEISEKSEIFDDQFSVERPDGSNFTLKIRSTKLEDSAMYFCASSVTFQNIQYFGAGTRLSVL.

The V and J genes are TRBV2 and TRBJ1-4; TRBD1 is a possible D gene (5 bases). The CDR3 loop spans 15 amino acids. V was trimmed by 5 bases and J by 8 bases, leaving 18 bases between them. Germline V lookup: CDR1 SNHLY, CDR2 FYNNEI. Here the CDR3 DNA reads TGTGCCAGCAGTTTAGAGGGGAAAGGGAGCGAAAAACTGTTTTTT. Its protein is CASSLEGKGSEKLFF.

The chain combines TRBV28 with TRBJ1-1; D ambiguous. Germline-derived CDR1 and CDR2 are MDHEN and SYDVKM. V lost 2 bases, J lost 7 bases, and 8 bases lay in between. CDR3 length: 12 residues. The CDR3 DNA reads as TGTGCCAGCAGTTTACAGAAATTTGAAGCTTTCTTT. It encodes CASSLQKFEAFF.

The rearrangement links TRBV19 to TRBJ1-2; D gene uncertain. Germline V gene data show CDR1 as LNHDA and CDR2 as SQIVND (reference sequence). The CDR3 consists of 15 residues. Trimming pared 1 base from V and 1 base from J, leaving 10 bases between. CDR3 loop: CASSIGQGNNYGYTF. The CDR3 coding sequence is TGTGCCAGTAGTATAGGGCAAGGGAATAACTATGGCTACACCTTC.

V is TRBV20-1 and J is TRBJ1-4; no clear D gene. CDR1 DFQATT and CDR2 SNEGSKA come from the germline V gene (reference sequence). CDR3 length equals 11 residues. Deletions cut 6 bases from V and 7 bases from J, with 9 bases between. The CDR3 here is CSAGLSEKLFF. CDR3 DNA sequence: TGCAGTGCAGGACTGTCTGAAAAACTGTTTTTT.

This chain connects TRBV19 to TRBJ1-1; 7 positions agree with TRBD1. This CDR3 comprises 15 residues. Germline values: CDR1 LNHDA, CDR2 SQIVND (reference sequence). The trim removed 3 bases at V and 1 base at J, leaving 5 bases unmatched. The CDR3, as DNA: TGTGCCAGTAGTATTGGGGACAGAGAGAACACTGAAGCTTTCTTT. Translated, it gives CASSIGDRENTEAFF.

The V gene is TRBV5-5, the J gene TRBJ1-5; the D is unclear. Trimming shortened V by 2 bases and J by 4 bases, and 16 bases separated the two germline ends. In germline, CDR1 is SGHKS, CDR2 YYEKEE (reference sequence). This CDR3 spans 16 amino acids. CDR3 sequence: CASSLSLTDLNQPQHF. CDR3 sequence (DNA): TGTGCCAGCAGCTTAAGCCTCACGGATTTAAATCAGCCCCAGCATTTT.

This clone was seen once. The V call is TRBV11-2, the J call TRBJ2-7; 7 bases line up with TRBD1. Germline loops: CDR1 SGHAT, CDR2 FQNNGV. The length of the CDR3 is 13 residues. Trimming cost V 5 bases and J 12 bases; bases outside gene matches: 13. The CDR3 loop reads CASSPDRVPFRYF. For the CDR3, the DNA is TGTGCCAGCAGCCCAGACAGGGTCCCCTTCCGGTACTTC.

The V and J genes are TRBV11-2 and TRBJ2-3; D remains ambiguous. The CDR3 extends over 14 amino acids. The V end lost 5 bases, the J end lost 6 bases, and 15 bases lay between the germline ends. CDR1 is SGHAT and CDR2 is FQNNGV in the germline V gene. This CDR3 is CASSPPPLSDTQYF. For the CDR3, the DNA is TGTGCCAGCAGCCCACCCCCTTTGTCCGATACGCAGTATTTT.

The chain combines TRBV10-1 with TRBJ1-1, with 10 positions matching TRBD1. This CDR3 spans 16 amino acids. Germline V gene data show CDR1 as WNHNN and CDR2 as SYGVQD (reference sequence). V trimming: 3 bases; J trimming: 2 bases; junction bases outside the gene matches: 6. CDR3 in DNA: TGCGCCAGCAGTGAAGCCGGGACAGGGGCTAACACTGAAGCTTTCTTT. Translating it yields CASSEAGTGANTEAFF.

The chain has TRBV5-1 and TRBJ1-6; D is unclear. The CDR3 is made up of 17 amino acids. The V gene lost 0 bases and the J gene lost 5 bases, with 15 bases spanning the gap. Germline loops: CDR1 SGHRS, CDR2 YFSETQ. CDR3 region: CASSLGHSPGNNSPLHF. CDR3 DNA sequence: TGCGCCAGCAGCTTGGGGCACTCCCCGGGGAATAATTCACCCCTCCACTTT.

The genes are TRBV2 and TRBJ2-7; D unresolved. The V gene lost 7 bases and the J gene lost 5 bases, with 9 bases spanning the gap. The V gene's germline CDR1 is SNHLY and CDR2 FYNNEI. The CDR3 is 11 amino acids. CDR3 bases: TGTGCCAGCATGGGGTCTAACGAGCAGTACTTC. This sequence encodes CASMGSNEQYF.

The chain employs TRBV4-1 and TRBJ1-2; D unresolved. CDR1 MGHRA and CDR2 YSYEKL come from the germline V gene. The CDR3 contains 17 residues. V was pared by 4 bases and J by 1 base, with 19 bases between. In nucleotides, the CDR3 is TGCGCCAGCAGCCTGCACAGACCTCAGAGTGTTAACTATGGCTACACCTTC. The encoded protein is CASSLHRPQSVNYGYTF.

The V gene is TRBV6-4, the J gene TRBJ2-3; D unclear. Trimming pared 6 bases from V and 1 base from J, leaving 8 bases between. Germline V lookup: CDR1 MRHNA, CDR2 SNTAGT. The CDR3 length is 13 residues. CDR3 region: CASSSQGTDTQYF. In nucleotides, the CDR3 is TGTGCCAGCAGCAGCCAGGGCACAGATACGCAGTATTTT.

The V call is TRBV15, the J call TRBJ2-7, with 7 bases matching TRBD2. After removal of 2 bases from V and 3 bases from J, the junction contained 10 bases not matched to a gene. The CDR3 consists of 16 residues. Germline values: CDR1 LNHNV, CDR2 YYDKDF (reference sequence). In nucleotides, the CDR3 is TGTGCCACCAGCAGATCGCCGAGCGGGACGGTCTACGAGCAGTACTTC. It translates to CATSRSPSGTVYEQYF.

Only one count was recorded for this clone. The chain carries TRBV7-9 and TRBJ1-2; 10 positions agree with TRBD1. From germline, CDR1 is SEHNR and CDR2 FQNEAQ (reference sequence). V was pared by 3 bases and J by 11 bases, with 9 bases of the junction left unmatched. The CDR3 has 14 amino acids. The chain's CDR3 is CASSFPGQGPSYTF. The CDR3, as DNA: TGTGCCAGCAGCTTTCCGGGACAGGGGCCTTCGTACACCTTC.